This T cell receptor (beta chain) emerged from a study of blood T cell repertoires in COVID-19. Looking at the study overall: T cells, B-cell-depleted T cells, or PBMCs provided the cDNA or gDNA that served as material.

The protocol was immunoSEQ multiplex PCR, while the TCRdb copy is restricted to in-frame clones and leaves out a portion. The sample carries around 160,000 clones, 87% recorded once. Trimming left V 1 base short and J 0 bases short, with 10 bases between. Germline CDR1 is LNHNV and CDR2 is YYDKDF (reference sequence). There are 15 residues in the CDR3. The clonotype comes from a woman in her thirties or forties who had been exposed to COVID-19. Sequenced material: PBMCs or T cells enriched from blood (not recorded which). This chain joins TRBV15 and TRBJ2-7, with a tentative D call TRBD2 (6 bases). CDR3 protein: CATSRGGADSYEQYF. The CDR3 DNA sequence: TGTGCCACCAGCAGAGGCGGGGCCGACTCCTACGAGCAGTACTTC.